The source of this TCR beta chain is a study of CD4 T cells in relation to SARS-CoV-2 and coronaviruses. Findings and limits, study-wide: Compared with monoreactive clones, crossreactive clones showed significantly weaker SARS-CoV-2 expansion. This crossreactivity analysis covered spike protein alone, no other viral proteins.

CDR3 length equals 16 residues. Trimming pared 6 bases from V and 1 base from J, leaving 18 bases between. Per the germline V gene, CDR1 is MNHEY and CDR2 is SMNVEV (reference sequence). Uncultured naive and memory CD4+ T cells supplied DNA for deep TCR-beta sequencing. Profiled with immunoSEQ multiplex PCR; TCRdb holds only in-frame clones, not every one. Altogether around 65,000 clones are present, around 87% being singletons, with the ten largest covering 1.6%. CD4+ T cells from unexposed donors were obtained before the COVID-19 pandemic (2011-2018). Note on this clone: Its antigen is undetermined.

Sequenced: memory CD4+ T cells from PBMCs. The rearrangement links TRBV27 to TRBJ1-1, with no clear D. The TCR was taken from a human donor in good health. The CDR3: CASSRRWGAGNTEAFF. CDR3 nucleotide sequence: TGTGCCAGCAGCCGAAGGTGGGGAGCAGGGAACACTGAAGCTTTCTTT.